Listed below are T cell receptor beta chains from one sample, sequenced in a study of cytomegalovirus exposure and HLA in healthy donors. The data were produced by immunoSEQ multiplex PCR, yet TCRdb's version contains in-frame clones alone and is incomplete. The sample yields 200,000 or so clones, approximately 82% seen once. Source material: PBMCs. These receptors were collected from a woman aged 18 to 35 in good health and CMV-seropositive. Both conserved end residues are part of each CDR3. Each record gives: V gene, J gene, D gene, clone size, CDR3 protein, CDR3 DNA. The D gene is left open where the match is weak. Not all rows give a size; the values are once, few, many and, for expanded clones, a class.

TRBV18	TRBJ2-3	NA	once	CASSGRTDTQYF	TGTGCCAGCTCAGGGAGAACAGATACGCAGTATTTT
TRBV5-6	TRBJ2-5	NA	once	CASSLGPTGETQYF	TGTGCCAGCAGCTTGGGGCCTACAGGGGAGACCCAGTACTTC
TRBV11-3	TRBJ2-7	NA	NA	CASSLGLFYEQYF	TGTGCCAGCAGCTTAGGGCTCTTCTACGAGCAGTACTTC
TRBV5-1	TRBJ2-5	TRBD1	NA	CASSLVTGTDKETQYF	TGCGCCAGCAGCTTGGTGACGGGGACAGACAAAGAGACCCAGTACTTC
TRBV10-1	TRBJ2-2	NA	NA	CASSDRGFSTGELFF	TGCGCCAGCAGTGATCGGGGGTTTAGCACCGGGGAGCTGTTTTTT
TRBV28	TRBJ2-5	NA	once	CASSPHRSQETQYF	TGTGCCAGCAGTCCTCATCGGAGCCAAGAGACCCAGTACTTC
TRBV4-2	TRBJ2-3	TRBD2	NA	CASSQISGDSTDTQYF	TGTGCCAGCAGCCAAATTAGCGGGGATAGCACAGATACGCAGTATTTT
TRBV28	TRBJ2-4	TRBD1	NA	CASSQRQGFPKNIQYF	TGTGCCAGCAGTCAGAGACAGGGCTTTCCCAAAAACATTCAGTACTTC
TRBV19	TRBJ2-2	NA	NA	CASSIAQGAGELFF	TGTGCCAGTAGTATAGCACAGGGCGCCGGGGAGCTGTTTTTT
TRBV7-2	TRBJ1-4	TRBD1	NA	CASSSRQGTNEKLFF	TGTGCCAGCAGCTCACGACAGGGGACTAATGAAAAACTGTTTTTT
TRBV2	TRBJ1-6	TRBD1	NA	CASRDSYNSPLHF	TGTGCCAGTCGGGACAGCTATAATTCACCCCTCCACTTT
TRBV7-3	TRBJ2-1	TRBD1	few	CASSTGTVSYNEQFF	TGTGCCAGCAGCACCGGGACAGTATCCTACAATGAGCAGTTCTTC
TRBV30	TRBJ2-5	TRBD1	NA	CAWSVPATGGGETQYF	TGTGCCTGGAGTGTCCCCGCCACAGGGGGCGGAGAGACCCAGTACTTC
TRBV10-2	TRBJ2-3	NA	NA	CASSAQRAQYF	TGCGCCAGCAGTGCCCAACGGGCGCAGTATTTT
TRBV9	TRBJ2-5	TRBD2	NA	CASSPSGGPWETQYF	TGTGCCAGCAGCCCTAGCGGGGGGCCTTGGGAGACCCAGTACTTC